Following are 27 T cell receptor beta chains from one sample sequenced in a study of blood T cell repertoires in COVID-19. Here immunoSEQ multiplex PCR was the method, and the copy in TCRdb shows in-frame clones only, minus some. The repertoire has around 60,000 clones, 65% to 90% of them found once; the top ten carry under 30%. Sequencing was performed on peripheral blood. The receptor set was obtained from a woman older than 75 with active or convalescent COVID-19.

The CDR3 loop is CASLSGGGNTEAFF. CDR3 in DNA: TGTGCCAGTCTGAGCGGGGGAGGAAACACTGAAGCTTTCTTT. This chain links TRBV19 with TRBJ1-1; a weak D match, TRBD1 (5 bases). This CDR3 has 14 amino acids. Germline lookup yields CDR1 LNHDA and CDR2 SQIVND (reference sequence). The V gene lost 8 bases and the J gene lost 2 bases, with 15 bases spanning the gap.

The chain's CDR3 is CASRRKDEKLFF. CDR3 nucleotides: TGTGCCAGCAGGAGGAAGGATGAAAAACTGTTTTTT. The V and J genes are TRBV5-8 and TRBJ1-4; D is unclear. V was pared by 5 bases and J by 6 bases, with 8 bases between. Germline V gene lookup returns CDR1 SGHTS and CDR2 YDEGEE. This CDR3 spans 12 amino acids.

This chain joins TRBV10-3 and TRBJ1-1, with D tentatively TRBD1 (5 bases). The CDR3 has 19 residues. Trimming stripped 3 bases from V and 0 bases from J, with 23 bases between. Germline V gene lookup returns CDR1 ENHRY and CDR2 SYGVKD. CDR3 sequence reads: CAISESSGMSGYMNTEAFF. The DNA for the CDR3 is TGTGCCATCAGTGAATCGTCAGGGATGAGCGGGTACATGAACACTGAAGCTTTCTTT.

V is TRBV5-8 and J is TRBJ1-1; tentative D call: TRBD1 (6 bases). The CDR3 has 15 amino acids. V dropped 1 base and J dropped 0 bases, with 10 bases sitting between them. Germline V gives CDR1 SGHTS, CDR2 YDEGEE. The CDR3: CASSLSGQMNTEAFF. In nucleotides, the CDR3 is TGTGCCAGCAGCTTGTCCGGACAGATGAACACTGAAGCTTTCTTT.

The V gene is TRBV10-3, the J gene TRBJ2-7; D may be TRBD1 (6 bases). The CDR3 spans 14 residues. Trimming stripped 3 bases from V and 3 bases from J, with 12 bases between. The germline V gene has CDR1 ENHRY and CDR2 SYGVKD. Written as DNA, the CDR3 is TGTGCCATCAGTGAACAGGGAAACGTCTACGAGCAGTACTTC. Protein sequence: CAISEQGNVYEQYF.

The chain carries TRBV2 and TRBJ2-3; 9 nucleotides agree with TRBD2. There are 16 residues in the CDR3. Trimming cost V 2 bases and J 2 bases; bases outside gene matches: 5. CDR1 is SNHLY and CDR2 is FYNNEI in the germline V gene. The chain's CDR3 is CASSEMTSGYTDTQYF. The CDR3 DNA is TGTGCCAGCAGTGAAATGACTAGCGGATACACAGATACGCAGTATTTT.

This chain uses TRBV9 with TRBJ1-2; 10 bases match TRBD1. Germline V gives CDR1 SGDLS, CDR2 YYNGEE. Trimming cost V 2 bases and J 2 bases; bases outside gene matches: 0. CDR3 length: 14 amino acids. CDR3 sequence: CASSVGQGNYGYTF. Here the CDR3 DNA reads TGTGCCAGCAGCGTGGGACAGGGGAACTATGGCTACACCTTC.

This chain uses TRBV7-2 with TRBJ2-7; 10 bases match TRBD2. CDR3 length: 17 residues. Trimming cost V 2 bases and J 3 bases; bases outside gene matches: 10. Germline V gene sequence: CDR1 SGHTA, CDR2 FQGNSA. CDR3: CASSLSSGGAPYYEQYF. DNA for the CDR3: TGTGCCAGCAGCTTATCGAGCGGGGGGGCCCCCTACTACGAGCAGTACTTC. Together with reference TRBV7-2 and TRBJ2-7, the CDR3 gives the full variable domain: GAGVSQSPSNKVTEKGKDVELRCDPISGHTALYWYRQSLGQGLEFLIYFQGNSAPDKSGLPSDRFSAERTGGSVSTLTIQRTQQEDSAVYLCASSLSSGGAPYYEQYFGPGTRLTVT.

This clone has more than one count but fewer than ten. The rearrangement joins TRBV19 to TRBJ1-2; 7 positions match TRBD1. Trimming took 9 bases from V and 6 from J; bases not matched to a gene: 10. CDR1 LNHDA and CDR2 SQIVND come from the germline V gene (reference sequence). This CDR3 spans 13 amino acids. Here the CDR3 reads CASGKVQGDGYTF. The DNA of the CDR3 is TGTGCCAGCGGAAAGGTTCAGGGGGATGGCTACACCTTC.

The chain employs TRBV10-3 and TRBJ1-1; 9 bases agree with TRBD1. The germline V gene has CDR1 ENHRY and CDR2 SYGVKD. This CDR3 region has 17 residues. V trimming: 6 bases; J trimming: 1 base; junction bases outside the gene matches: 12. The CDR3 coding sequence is TGTGCCATCAGCGGGACAGGGACCCCTACCACGAACACTGAAGCTTTCTTT. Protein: CAISGTGTPTTNTEAFF.

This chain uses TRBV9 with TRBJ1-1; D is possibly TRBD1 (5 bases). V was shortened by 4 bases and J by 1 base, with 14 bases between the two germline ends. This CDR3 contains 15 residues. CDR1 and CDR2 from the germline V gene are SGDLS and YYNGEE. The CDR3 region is CASSPRGDRNTEAFF. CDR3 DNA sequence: TGTGCCAGCAGCCCCCGAGGAGACAGGAACACTGAAGCTTTCTTT.

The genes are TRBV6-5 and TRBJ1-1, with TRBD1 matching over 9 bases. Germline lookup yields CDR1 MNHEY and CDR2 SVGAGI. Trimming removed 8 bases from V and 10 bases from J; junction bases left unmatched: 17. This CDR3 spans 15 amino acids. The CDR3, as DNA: TGTGCCAGCTCTAAAAAACAGGGGGCTATCAAGGGAGCTTTCTTT. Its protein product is CASSKKQGAIKGAFF.

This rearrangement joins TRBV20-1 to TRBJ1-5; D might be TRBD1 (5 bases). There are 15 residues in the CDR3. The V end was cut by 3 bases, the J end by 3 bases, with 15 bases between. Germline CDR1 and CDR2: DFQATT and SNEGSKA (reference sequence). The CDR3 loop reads CSASGGGAVNQPQHF. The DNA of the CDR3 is TGCAGTGCTAGTGGGGGTGGGGCAGTCAATCAGCCCCAGCATTTT.

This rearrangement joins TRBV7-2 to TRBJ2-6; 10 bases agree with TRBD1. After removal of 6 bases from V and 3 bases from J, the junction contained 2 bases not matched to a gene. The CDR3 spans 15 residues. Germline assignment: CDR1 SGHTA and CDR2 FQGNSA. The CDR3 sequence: CASRWDRGGANVLTF. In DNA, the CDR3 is TGTGCCAGCAGGTGGGACAGGGGTGGGGCCAACGTCCTGACTTTC.

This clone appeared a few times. The CDR3 sequence: CASSVVGTVGNTIYF. DNA of the CDR3: TGTGCCAGCAGCGTAGTAGGAACAGTGGGAAACACCATATATTTT. The genes are TRBV9 and TRBJ1-3; unclear D gene. The V end lost 0 bases, the J end lost 4 bases, and 11 bases lay between the germline ends. This CDR3 is built from 15 residues. Germline V gives CDR1 SGDLS, CDR2 YYNGEE.

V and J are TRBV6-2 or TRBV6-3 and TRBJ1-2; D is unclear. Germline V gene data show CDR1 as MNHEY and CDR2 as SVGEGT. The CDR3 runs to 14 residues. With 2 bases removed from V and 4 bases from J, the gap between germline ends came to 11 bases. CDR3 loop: CASSYGPEGYGYTF. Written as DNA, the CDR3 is TGTGCCAGCAGTTACGGCCCAGAGGGCTATGGCTACACCTTC.

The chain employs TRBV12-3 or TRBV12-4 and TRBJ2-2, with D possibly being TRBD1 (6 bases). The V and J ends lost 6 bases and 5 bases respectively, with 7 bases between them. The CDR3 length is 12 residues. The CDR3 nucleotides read TGTGCCAGCAGCGACAGGACCGGGGAGCTGTTTTTT. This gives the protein CASSDRTGELFF.

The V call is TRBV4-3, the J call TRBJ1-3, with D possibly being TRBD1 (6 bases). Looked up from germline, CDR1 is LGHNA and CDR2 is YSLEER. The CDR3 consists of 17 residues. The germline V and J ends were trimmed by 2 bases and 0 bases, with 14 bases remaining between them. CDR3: CASSQRFGGRSGNTIYF. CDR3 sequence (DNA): TGCGCCAGCAGCCAAAGGTTTGGGGGCCGCTCTGGAAACACCATATATTTT.

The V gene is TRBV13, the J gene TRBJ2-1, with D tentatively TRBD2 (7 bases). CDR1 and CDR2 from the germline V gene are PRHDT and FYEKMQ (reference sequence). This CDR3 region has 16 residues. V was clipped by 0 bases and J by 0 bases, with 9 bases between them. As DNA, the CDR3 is TGTGCCAGCAGCTTAGGCGGGGGGCGCTCCTACAATGAGCAGTTCTTC. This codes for CASSLGGGRSYNEQFF.

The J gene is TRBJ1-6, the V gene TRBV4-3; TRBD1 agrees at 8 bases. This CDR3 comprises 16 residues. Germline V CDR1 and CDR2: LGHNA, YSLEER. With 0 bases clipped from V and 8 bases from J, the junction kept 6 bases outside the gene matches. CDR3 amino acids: CASSQDIAGGDSPLHF. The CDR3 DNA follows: TGCGCCAGCAGCCAAGATATCGCAGGGGGCGATTCACCCCTCCACTTT.

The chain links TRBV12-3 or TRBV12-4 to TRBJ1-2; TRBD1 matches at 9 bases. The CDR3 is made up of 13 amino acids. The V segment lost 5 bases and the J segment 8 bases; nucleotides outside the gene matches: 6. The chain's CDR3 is CASSTRQGEGYTF. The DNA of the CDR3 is TGTGCCAGCAGTACTAGACAGGGGGAGGGCTACACCTTC.

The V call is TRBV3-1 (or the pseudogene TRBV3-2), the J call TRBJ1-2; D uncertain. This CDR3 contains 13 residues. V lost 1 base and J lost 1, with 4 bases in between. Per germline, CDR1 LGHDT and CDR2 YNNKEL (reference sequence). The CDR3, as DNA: TGTGCCAGCAGCCAAGTCAGTAACTATGGCTACACCTTC. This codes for CASSQVSNYGYTF.

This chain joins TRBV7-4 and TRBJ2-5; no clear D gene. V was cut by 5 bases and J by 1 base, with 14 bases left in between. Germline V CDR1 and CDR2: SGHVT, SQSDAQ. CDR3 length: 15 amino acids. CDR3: CASSPEDSAQETQYF. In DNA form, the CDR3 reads TGTGCCAGCAGCCCAGAAGACTCCGCCCAAGAGACCCAGTACTTC. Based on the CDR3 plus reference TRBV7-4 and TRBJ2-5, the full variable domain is GAGVSQSPRYKVAKRGRDVALRCDSISGHVTLYWYRQTLGQGSEVLTYSQSDAQRDKSGRPSGRFSAERPERSVSTLKIQRTEQGDSAVYLCASSPEDSAQETQYFGPGTRLLVL.

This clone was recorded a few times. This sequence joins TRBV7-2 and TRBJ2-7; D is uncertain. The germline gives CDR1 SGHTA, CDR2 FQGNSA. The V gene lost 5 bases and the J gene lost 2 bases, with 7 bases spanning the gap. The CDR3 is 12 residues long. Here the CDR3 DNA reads TGTGCCAGCAGCCTCTCTGCCTACGAGCAGTACTTC. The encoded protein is CASSLSAYEQYF. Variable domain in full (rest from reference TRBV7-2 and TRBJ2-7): GAGVSQSPSNKVTEKGKDVELRCDPISGHTALYWYRQSLGQGLEFLIYFQGNSAPDKSGLPSDRFSAERTGGSVSTLTIQRTQQEDSAVYLCASSLSAYEQYFGPGTRLTVT.

The CDR3 loop is CASSPEQGNEKLFF. Written as DNA, the CDR3 is TGTGCCAGCTCACCGGAGCAGGGGAATGAAAAACTGTTTTTT. This chain joins TRBV18 and TRBJ1-4, with TRBD1 as a possible D gene (6 bases). This CDR3 comprises 14 residues. Trimming shortened V by 3 bases and J by 5 bases, and 10 bases separated the two germline ends. CDR1 is KGHSH, CDR2 LQKENI, per germline.

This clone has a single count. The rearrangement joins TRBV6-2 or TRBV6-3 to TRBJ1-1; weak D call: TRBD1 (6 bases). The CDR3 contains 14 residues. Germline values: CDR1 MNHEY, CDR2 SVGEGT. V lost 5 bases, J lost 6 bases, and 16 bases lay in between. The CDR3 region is CASSRRQDFAEAFF. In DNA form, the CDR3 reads TGTGCCAGCAGTCGCAGACAGGACTTTGCTGAAGCTTTCTTT.

The CDR3 is CASRSGGAGELFF. The CDR3 region has the DNA TGTGCCAGCAGGTCCGGGGGGGCCGGGGAGCTGTTTTTT. V gene TRBV12-3 or TRBV12-4 combines with J gene TRBJ2-2, with 8 bases aligning to TRBD2. The CDR3 runs 13 residues. The J segment lost 6 bases and the V segment lost 6 bases, leaving 3 bases of the junction unmatched.